These 18 T cell receptor beta chains share one sample of origin, sequenced in a study of PD-L1 blockade in urothelial cancer. As for time point: pretreatment peripheral blood. Sequencing was performed with immunoSEQ multiplex PCR; in TCRdb, only in-frame clones are kept and a portion is missing. The data contain approximately 52,000 clones, roughly 87% of them seen just once; the ten biggest clones take up about 15%. The sequencing used PBMCs, collected around atezolizumab (anti-PD-L1) treatment. Receptor source: a man aged 65 to 79 with urothelial cancer.

The chain is built from TRBV12-5 and TRBJ1-1; D is perhaps TRBD1 (6 bases). The V end lost 5 bases, the J end lost 4 bases, and 17 bases lay between the germline ends. The germline V gene has CDR1 LGHNT and CDR2 FRNRAP. This CDR3 region has 15 residues. This CDR3 is CASGPGGGLGTEAFF. The CDR3, as DNA: TGTGCTAGTGGTCCGGGGGGGGGCCTTGGCACTGAAGCTTTCTTT.

This rearrangement joins TRBV7-2 to TRBJ1-2; D remains unclear. V lost 3 bases and J 1 base, leaving 9 bases between the germline ends. Germline CDR1 reads SGHTA; CDR2 reads FQGNSA. CDR3 length: 14 residues. Written as DNA, the CDR3 is TGTGCCAGCAGCTTGCCCGGGGATAACTATGGCTACACCTTC. This encodes CASSLPGDNYGYTF.

The chain is built from TRBV13 and TRBJ1-3; tentatively, D is TRBD1 (5 bases). V lost 0 bases and J lost 1, with 7 bases in between. Germline values: CDR1 PRHDT, CDR2 FYEKMQ (reference sequence). The CDR3 is made up of 15 amino acids. CDR3 nucleotide sequence: TGTGCCAGCAGCTTAGGGGGGGGATCTGGAAACACCATATATTTT. It translates to CASSLGGGSGNTIYF.

This clone was counted a single time. V is TRBV5-1 and J is TRBJ2-1, with D tentatively TRBD2 (5 bases). The V end lost 3 bases, the J end lost 6 bases, and 13 bases lay between the germline ends. Germline CDR1 SGHRS, CDR2 YFSETQ. The CDR3 is 14 residues long. CDR3 protein: CASSSETIRNEQFF. As DNA, the CDR3 is TGCGCCAGCAGCTCGGAGACTATTCGCAATGAGCAGTTCTTC.

The chain carries TRBV25-1 and TRBJ2-1; D might be TRBD1 (6 bases). V dropped 7 bases and J dropped 1 base, with 11 bases sitting between them. Germline V lookup: CDR1 MGHDK, CDR2 SYGVNS. The CDR3 has 14 amino acids. For the CDR3, the DNA is TGTGCCAGCACAGGGGTCGGGTCCTACAATGAGCAGTTCTTC. Protein sequence: CASTGVGSYNEQFF.

V is TRBV10-3 and J is TRBJ2-7; TRBD2 might be the D (5 bases). The CDR3 sequence is 14 residues long. CDR1 and CDR2 from the germline V gene are ENHRY and SYGVKD. Between the trimmed V and J ends, which lost 0 bases and 2 bases, there was a span of 8 bases. CDR3 residues: CAISESPGTYEQYF. CDR3 coding DNA: TGTGCCATCAGTGAGTCGCCGGGGACCTACGAGCAGTACTTC.

The V call is TRBV25-1, the J call TRBJ2-2, with a possible D match to TRBD1 (5 bases). V gave up 0 bases and J gave up 1 base, with 9 bases separating them. Per the germline V gene, CDR1 is MGHDK and CDR2 is SYGVNS. The CDR3 runs 16 residues. The CDR3 loop reads CASSEYAGQNTGELFF. The DNA of the CDR3 is TGTGCCAGCAGTGAATACGCCGGACAGAACACCGGGGAGCTGTTTTTT.

V is TRBV18 and J is TRBJ1-4; a weak D match, TRBD1 (6 bases). There are 15 residues in the CDR3. V was trimmed by 1 base and J by 7 bases, leaving 13 bases between them. Germline V CDR1 and CDR2: KGHSH, LQKENI. CDR3 coding DNA: TGTGCCAGCTCACCACAAGGGGGGGCTGGTGAAAAACTGTTTTTT. This gives the protein CASSPQGGAGEKLFF.

The chain carries TRBV18 and TRBJ2-2, with D possibly being TRBD2 (5 bases). Germline lookup yields CDR1 KGHSH and CDR2 LQKENI. The V gene lost 3 bases and the J gene lost 1 base, with 15 bases spanning the gap. CDR3 length equals 17 residues. The CDR3 coding sequence is TGTGCCAGCTCACCGCTTGGGAGAGGAGAGAACACCGGGGAGCTGTTTTTT. Translated, it gives CASSPLGRGENTGELFF.

V usage is TRBV7-2 and J usage is TRBJ2-1; no firm D call. Germline assignment: CDR1 SGHTA and CDR2 FQGNSA. This CDR3 contains 13 residues. The V and J ends lost 1 base and 10 bases respectively, with 11 bases between them. DNA for the CDR3: TGTGCCAGCAGCTTAGTACTGCTGCAAGAGCAGTTCTTC. As protein: CASSLVLLQEQFF.

This chain links TRBV5-4 with TRBJ2-7; D is uncertain. The germline V and J ends were trimmed by 0 bases and 3 bases, with 4 bases remaining between them. The CDR3 runs to 12 residues. In germline, CDR1 is SGHNT, CDR2 YYREEE (reference sequence). CDR3 sequence reads: CASSLDNYEQYF. In nucleotides, the CDR3 is TGTGCCAGCAGCTTGGACAACTACGAGCAGTACTTC.

The chain couples TRBV5-1 to TRBJ1-4; D gene ambiguous. This CDR3 region has 13 residues. Deletions cut 4 bases from V and 4 bases from J, with 8 bases between. CDR1 is SGHRS, CDR2 YFSETQ, per germline. Written as DNA, the CDR3 is TGCGCCAGCAGCCGAGGATATAATGAAAAACTGTTTTTT. Translation gives CASSRGYNEKLFF. Full variable domain (rest looked up from reference TRBV5-1 and TRBJ1-4): KAGVTQTPRYLIKTRGQQVTLSCSPISGHRSVSWYQQTPGQGLQFLFEYFSETQRNKGNFPGRFSGRQFSNSRSEMNVSTLELGDSALYLCASSRGYNEKLFFGSGTQLSVL.

This chain's CDR3 is CASSVTTAGQALSFTDTQYF. CDR3 DNA: TGTGCCAGCAGCGTAACCACAGCGGGACAAGCTTTATCTTTCACAGATACGCAGTATTTT. The gene calls are TRBV9 and TRBJ2-3; tentative D call: TRBD2 (7 bases). The CDR3 length is 20 residues. Trimming stripped 1 base from V and 2 bases from J, with 26 bases between. In germline, CDR1 is SGDLS, CDR2 YYNGEE.

The chain employs TRBV18 and TRBJ2-7, with TRBD1 identical over 8 bases. V shed 6 bases, J shed 0 bases, and the junction held 4 bases outside the gene matches. This CDR3 has 14 amino acids. Germline assignment: CDR1 KGHSH and CDR2 LQKENI. CDR3 amino acids: CASSGDRSSYEQYF. The CDR3 coding sequence is TGTGCCAGCTCGGGGGACAGGAGCTCCTACGAGCAGTACTTC.

The sample holds one count of this clone. The chain uses TRBV13 and TRBJ1-1; 8 bases map to TRBD1. The CDR3 is 18 amino acids. Unmatched junction bases numbered 14, after V lost 5 bases and J lost 0 bases. Germline V gene data show CDR1 as PRHDT and CDR2 as FYEKMQ (reference sequence). CDR3 region: CASSGPGTGFLMNTEAFF. DNA of the CDR3: TGTGCCAGCAGCGGCCCCGGGACAGGCTTCCTCATGAACACTGAAGCTTTCTTT. The entire variable domain, with the rest obtained from reference TRBV13 and TRBJ1-1, is as follows: AAGVIQSPRHLIKEKRETATLKCYPIPRHDTVYWYQQGPGQDPQFLISFYEKMQSDKGSIPDRFSAQQFSDYHSELNMSSLELGDSALYFCASSGPGTGFLMNTEAFFGQGTRLTVV.

The chain uses TRBV29-1 and TRBJ1-1, with TRBD1 matching 10 bases. Germline loops: CDR1 SQVTM, CDR2 ANQGSEA. The J segment lost 10 bases and the V segment lost 7 bases, leaving 6 bases of the junction unmatched. The CDR3 is 11 residues long. The CDR3 reads CSGGTGVGAFF. CDR3 nucleotides: TGCAGCGGGGGGACAGGGGTTGGAGCTTTCTTT.

CDR3 DNA: TGTGCCAGCAGTGGTAGCGGGAGGGCCTACGAGCAGTACTTC. As protein: CASSGSGRAYEQYF. The chain couples TRBV27 to TRBJ2-7; TRBD2 aligns across 11 bases. Germline trimming cut 5 bases from V and 2 bases from J; bases unmatched to any gene: 2. Germline assignment: CDR1 MNHEY and CDR2 SMNVEV (reference sequence). The CDR3 consists of 14 residues.

V and J are TRBV5-4 and TRBJ1-2, with 9 bases fitting TRBD1. Germline CDR1 is SGHNT and CDR2 is YYREEE (reference sequence). V dropped 2 bases and J dropped 4; count of bases not matched to a gene: 6. This CDR3 comprises 15 residues. This CDR3 reads CASSLTGGAAYGYTF. In nucleotides, the CDR3 is TGTGCCAGCAGCTTAACAGGGGGCGCTGCCTATGGCTACACCTTC.